This is a list of T cell receptor beta chains from one sample in a study of blood T cell repertoires in COVID-19. Sequenced by immunoSEQ multiplex PCR; TCRdb stores in-frame clones only, minus some. The table lists 95,000 or so clones, around 80% of them singletons. The source material was peripheral blood. Receptor source: a human donor in a cohort sampled during active COVID-19. The CDR3 runs from the conserved cysteine through the conserved F or W. The D gene is left open where the match is weak. Not all rows give a size; the values are once, few, many and, for expanded clones, a class.

TRBV4-1	TRBJ2-3	NA	once	CASSQGHSGSTDTQYF	TGCGCCAGCAGCCAAGGCCATAGCGGTAGCACAGATACGCAGTATTTT
TRBV12-3/TRBV12-4	TRBJ1-5	NA	NA	CASSFGSQPQHF	TGTGCCAGCAGTTTTGGGAGTCAGCCCCAGCATTTT
TRBV5-1	TRBJ2-2	NA	NA	CASKVAMNTGELFF	TGCGCCAGCAAAGTAGCGATGAACACCGGGGAGCTGTTTTTT
TRBV6-5	TRBJ1-5	NA	NA	CASIIQFLSNQPQHF	TGTGCCAGCATAATTCAGTTCCTGAGCAATCAGCCCCAGCATTTT
TRBV27	TRBJ1-1	TRBD1	NA	CASSLWARGKTEAFF	TGTGCCAGCAGTTTATGGGCCAGGGGGAAGACTGAAGCTTTCTTT
TRBV6-5	TRBJ1-6	NA	NA	CASSSQQGNSPLHF	TGTGCCAGCAGTTCCCAACAGGGTAATTCACCCCTCCACTTT
TRBV27	TRBJ2-1	NA	NA	CASSSWDTEQFF	TGTGCCAGCAGTTCGTGGGACACGGAGCAGTTCTTC
TRBV9	TRBJ1-1	TRBD1	NA	CASSLVAQGEAFF	TGTGCCAGCAGCCTCGTGGCACAGGGGGAAGCTTTCTTT
TRBV6-4	TRBJ2-1	TRBD2	NA	CASRGTSGSYNEQFF	TGTGCCAGCAGGGGGACTAGCGGCTCCTACAATGAGCAGTTCTTC
TRBV28	TRBJ1-2	NA	NA	CASSLGGQGNYGYTF	TGTGCCAGCAGTTTAGGAGGCCAGGGGAACTATGGCTACACCTTC
TRBV6-5	TRBJ2-4	TRBD2	NA	CASSSGASGARAQYF	TGTGCCAGCAGTAGCGGGGCTAGCGGGGCCCGGGCTCAGTACTTC
TRBV21-1	TRBJ1-5	NA	NA	CASSKSQGAQPQHF	TGTGCCAGCAGCAAATCACAGGGGGCTCAGCCCCAGCATTTT
TRBV7-6	TRBJ1-2	TRBD1	NA	CASSPQGQGWGYTF	TGTGCCAGCAGCCCTCAAGGACAGGGCTGGGGCTACACCTTC
TRBV11-1	TRBJ2-5	TRBD2	NA	CASSTGLAGGRETQYF	TGTGCCAGCAGCACGGGACTAGCGGGGGGGCGAGAGACCCAGTACTTC
TRBV24-1	TRBJ1-2	NA	NA	CATSDTTVGGISGYTF	TGTGCCACCAGTGACACGACAGTGGGAGGAATATCTGGCTACACCTTC
TRBV15	TRBJ1-5	TRBD1	few	CATSSLRGQGNQPQHF	TGTGCCACCAGCAGTTTAAGGGGACAGGGCAATCAGCCCCAGCATTTT
TRBV19	TRBJ1-4	NA	NA	CASSGGGVRDEKLFF	TGTGCCAGTAGCGGGGGAGGGGTTCGAGATGAAAAACTGTTTTTT
TRBV19	TRBJ1-5	TRBD1	NA	CASSRTGQRDQPQHF	TGTGCCAGTAGCCGGACAGGGCAGCGGGATCAGCCCCAGCATTTT
TRBV27	TRBJ1-5	NA	NA	CASSLSSTGNQPQHF	TGTGCCAGCAGTTTATCGTCAACGGGTAATCAGCCCCAGCATTTT
TRBV29-1	TRBJ2-5	NA	NA	CSVEAQQRETQYF	TGCAGCGTTGAGGCCCAGCAGCGGGAGACCCAGTACTTC
TRBV10-3	TRBJ1-2	TRBD1	NA	CAISEPGTGLNYGYTF	TGTGCCATCAGTGAGCCCGGGACAGGACTTAACTATGGCTACACCTTC
TRBV3-1/TRBV3-2	TRBJ1-3	NA	NA	CASSQEWQPLAPGNTIYF	TGTGCCAGCAGCCAAGAGTGGCAGCCCTTAGCTCCTGGAAACACCATATATTTT
TRBV7-8	TRBJ1-6	NA	NA	CASSLDSLQGSFPLHF	TGTGCCAGCAGCTTAGATTCCCTGCAGGGAAGTTTTCCCCTCCACTTT
TRBV6-4	TRBJ2-7	TRBD2	NA	CASTTLGLNLGIEQYF	TGTGCCAGCACCACCCTGGGACTAAACTTAGGGATCGAGCAGTACTTC
TRBV5-6	TRBJ1-1	NA	few	CASSLGLFMNTEAFF	TGTGCCAGCAGCTTGGGTTTGTTCATGAACACTGAAGCTTTCTTT
TRBV6-2/TRBV6-3	TRBJ2-7	TRBD2	once	CASSYGPSGSFEQYF	TGTGCCAGCAGTTACGGGCCTAGCGGGAGTTTTGAGCAGTACTTC